This T cell receptor (beta chain) was recorded in a study of T cell responses to AZD1222 COVID-19 vaccine. Looked up from germline, CDR1 is MNHEY and CDR2 is SMNVEV (reference sequence). There are 16 residues in the CDR3. V was clipped by 1 base and J by 5 bases, with 15 bases between them. Clones were read by immunoSEQ multiplex PCR, and TCRdb kept only the in-frame ones, dropping some. The sample includes 65,000 to 90,000 clones, more than 70% seen only once; the top ten take around 19%. This clone came up once. The chain combines TRBV27 with TRBJ1-5; D is possibly TRBD1 (6 bases). Sequencing used peripheral blood, obtained on day 0 of AZD1222 vaccination. The sequence came from an adult in good health. CDR3 residues: CASSLFGGLRDQPQHF. The CDR3 region has the DNA TGTGCCAGCAGTTTATTCGGGGGGCTGAGAGATCAGCCCCAGCATTTT.